The 32 T cell receptor beta chains below all came from one sample that was sequenced in a study of T cell changes during pregnancy in multiple sclerosis. Data came from immunoSEQ multiplex PCR; TCRdb stores just in-frame clones and leaves some out. The sample holds about 41,000 clones, around nine tenths seen once. Sequences were derived from CD8+ T cells from peripheral blood mononuclear cells, sampled in the third trimester of pregnancy. The receptors derive from a female donor with multiple sclerosis, enrolled in a pregnancy study.

J is TRBJ2-1 and V is TRBV5-6; TRBD2 is a possible D gene (7 bases). The germline V gene encodes CDR1 SGHDT and CDR2 YYEEEE. V was cut by 0 bases and J by 7 bases, with 26 bases left in between. CDR3 length: 19 residues. The CDR3 coding sequence is TGTGCCAGCAGCTTGGAGGAGGGGGTGGGGACTACGGAGAGGAATGAGCAGTTCTTC. Translated: CASSLEEGVGTTERNEQFF.

This CDR3 reads CASSSMGQGSYF. CDR3 DNA sequence: TGTGCCAGCAGTTCTATGGGACAGGGATCGTACTTC. The gene calls are TRBV27 and TRBJ2-4, with TRBD1 matching over 9 bases. Germline V gene lookup returns CDR1 MNHEY and CDR2 SMNVEV (reference sequence). This CDR3 has 12 amino acids. V lost 4 bases and J lost 15; bases outside the gene matches: 7.

This sequence joins TRBV6-1 and TRBJ1-1; D remains ambiguous. The CDR3 loop spans 11 amino acids. The V gene lost 3 bases and the J gene lost 7 bases, with 6 bases spanning the gap. The germline V gene encodes CDR1 MNHNS and CDR2 SASEGT. CDR3 loop: CASSEVGEAFF. CDR3 in DNA: TGTGCCAGCAGTGAGGTCGGTGAAGCTTTCTTT.

This clone was seen once. V and J are TRBV7-8 and TRBJ1-6, with 7 bases identical to TRBD1. There are 15 residues in the CDR3. After removal of 5 bases from V and 7 bases from J, the junction contained 8 bases not matched to a gene. Germline V gene lookup returns CDR1 SGHVS and CDR2 FQNEAQ. The CDR3, as DNA: TGTGCCAGCAGCCGAACCGGGACAGAAAATTCACCCCTCCACTTT. Translated: CASSRTGTENSPLHF.

The genes are TRBV4-1 and TRBJ2-2, with TRBD2 matching 11 bases. The CDR3 runs 17 residues. Trimming took 3 bases from V and 3 from J; bases not matched to a gene: 6. Germline V gene data show CDR1 as MGHRA and CDR2 as YSYEKL. CDR3 nucleotide sequence: TGCGCCAGCAGCCAGCAAACTAGCGGGGGTCACACCGGGGAGCTGTTTTTT. Translation: CASSQQTSGGHTGELFF.

The gene calls are TRBV11-3 and TRBJ2-1; TRBD2 matches at 7 bases. CDR1 and CDR2 from the germline V gene are SGHNT and YENEEA. The CDR3 is made up of 15 amino acids. J was trimmed by 6 bases and V by 3 bases; bases with no gene match: 8. In DNA, the CDR3 is TGTGCCAGCAGCTTCGATAGCGGGTCGACCAATGAGCAGTTCTTC. This translates into CASSFDSGSTNEQFF.

The rearrangement links TRBV28 to TRBJ2-7; 7 bases fit TRBD2. CDR3 length: 15 residues. The V and J ends lost 2 bases and 0 bases, in that order; junction bases with no gene match: 4. The germline gives CDR1 MDHEN, CDR2 SYDVKM. The DNA for the CDR3 is TGTGCCAGCAGTTTACCGTCTAGCGGCTCCTACGAGCAGTACTTC. It codes for CASSLPSSGSYEQYF.

V is TRBV28 and J is TRBJ1-2; 8 bases align to TRBD1. The V and J ends lost 8 bases and 4 bases, in that order; junction bases with no gene match: 9. The CDR3 spans 14 residues. Germline values: CDR1 MDHEN, CDR2 SYDVKM. CDR3 coding DNA: TGTGCCAGCTACACGCGGACAGGGCGCTATGGCTACACCTTC. This translates into CASYTRTGRYGYTF.

This clone was counted only a few times. CDR3 DNA: TGCAGCGCTGGGACAGGGGAGGACGGGGAGCTGTTTTTT. It yields the protein CSAGTGEDGELFF. The V and J genes are TRBV29-1 and TRBJ2-2; 10 nucleotides line up with TRBD1. V shed 7 bases and J 7 bases; nucleotides not matched to a gene: 6. The CDR3 extends over 13 amino acids. Germline V gene data show CDR1 as SQVTM and CDR2 as ANQGSEA.

This clone came up a few times. J is TRBJ2-5 and V is TRBV6-1; TRBD2 matches 8 bases. Germline assignment: CDR1 MNHNS and CDR2 SASEGT. The CDR3 loop spans 15 amino acids. Trimming took 1 base from V and 4 from J; bases not matched to a gene: 5. The CDR3 DNA reads TGTGCCAGCAGTGAAGGAACGGGGGGGGCAGAGACCCAGTACTTC. Protein: CASSEGTGGAETQYF.

This chain joins TRBV4-1 and TRBJ2-1; 8 bases fit TRBD2. The CDR3 length is 17 residues. Germline V lookup: CDR1 MGHRA, CDR2 YSYEKL. V lost 4 bases to trimming and J lost 0 bases; unmatched junction nucleotides: 8. DNA of the CDR3: TGCGCCAGCAGCCTCAATAGCGGGACCTACTCCTACAATGAGCAGTTCTTC. Its protein product is CASSLNSGTYSYNEQFF.

The rearrangement uses TRBV27 and TRBJ2-1; the D is unclear. The CDR3 is 16 residues long. Germline assignment: CDR1 MNHEY and CDR2 SMNVEV (reference sequence). V shed 5 bases and J shed 5 bases, with 19 bases lying between them. The CDR3: CASSLGSRDGDNEQFF. CDR3 sequence (DNA): TGTGCCAGCAGTCTAGGATCCCGAGACGGCGACAATGAGCAGTTCTTC.

V gene TRBV5-4 combines with J gene TRBJ2-1; TRBD2 matches 11 bases. The CDR3 runs to 19 residues. CDR1 SGHNT and CDR2 YYREEE come from the germline V gene (reference sequence). The ends lost 0 bases at V and 3 bases at J; junction bases unmatched: 11. The CDR3 nucleotides are TGTGCCAGCAGCTTGGTTGGTACTAGCGGGAGCTCGGACTACAATGAGCAGTTCTTC. It yields the protein CASSLVGTSGSSDYNEQFF. The entire variable domain, with the rest obtained from reference TRBV5-4 and TRBJ2-1, is as follows: ETGVTQSPTHLIKTRGQQVTLRCSSQSGHNTVSWYQQALGQGPQFIFQYYREEENGRGNFPPRFSGLQFPNYSSELNVNALELDDSALYLCASSLVGTSGSSDYNEQFFGPGTRLTVL.

In nucleotides, the CDR3 is TGTGCCAGCAGCCCTCCAGGGGGGAGAATGTCGGAGACCCAGTACTTC. Translation: CASSPPGGRMSETQYF. The rearrangement uses TRBV7-9 and TRBJ2-5; D may be TRBD1 (7 bases). The CDR3 sequence is 16 residues long. The germline V gene has CDR1 SEHNR and CDR2 FQNEAQ (reference sequence). With 5 bases removed from V and 5 bases from J, the gap between germline ends came to 21 bases.

The chain employs TRBV7-3 and TRBJ1-1, with D perhaps TRBD1 (5 bases). The CDR3 contains 13 residues. CDR1 is SGHTA, CDR2 FQGTGA, per germline. Trimming pared 2 bases from V and 2 bases from J, leaving 6 bases between. This CDR3 reads CASSLGTNTEAFF. CDR3 nucleotide sequence: TGTGCCAGCAGCTTAGGGACTAACACTGAAGCTTTCTTT.

The V call is TRBV28, the J call TRBJ2-1; unclear D gene. The CDR3 runs 15 residues. Between the trimmed V and J ends, which lost 4 bases and 2 bases, there was a span of 12 bases. Germline V gene data show CDR1 as MDHEN and CDR2 as SYDVKM. The CDR3 bases are TGTGCCAGCAGTTCAGACGAGGAAGCCTACAATGAGCAGTTCTTC. Protein product: CASSSDEEAYNEQFF. The full variable domain, its missing parts supplied by reference TRBV28 and TRBJ2-1, is DVKVTQSSRYLVKRTGEKVFLECVQDMDHENMFWYRQDPGLGLRLIYFSYDVKMKEKGDIPEGYSVSREKKERFSLILESASTNQTSMYLCASSSDEEAYNEQFFGPGTRLTVL.

This rearrangement joins TRBV13 to TRBJ2-2, with 10 bases that match TRBD2. Germline V gene lookup returns CDR1 PRHDT and CDR2 FYEKMQ (reference sequence). This CDR3 is 15 amino acids long. V was clipped by 2 bases and J by 7 bases; unmatched bases: 4. The CDR3, as DNA: TGTGCCAGCAGCTTATTAGCGGGAGGTGACGGGGAGCTGTTTTTT. This translates into CASSLLAGGDGELFF.

The V gene is TRBV6-5, the J gene TRBJ2-1; 9 nucleotides align to TRBD2. The CDR3 runs to 15 residues. The J segment lost 8 bases and the V segment lost 6 bases, leaving 11 bases of the junction unmatched. Germline values: CDR1 MNHEY, CDR2 SVGAGI. The CDR3 here is CASSRLSGRKDEQFF. In nucleotides, the CDR3 is TGTGCCAGCAGCCGTCTTAGCGGGAGAAAGGATGAGCAGTTCTTC.

This chain connects TRBV6-1 to TRBJ2-7; 11 nucleotides line up with TRBD2. J gave up 0 bases and V 4 bases, and 2 bases lay outside the gene matches. Germline-derived CDR1 and CDR2 are MNHNS and SASEGT. The CDR3 is made up of 15 amino acids. The chain's CDR3 is CASSVGLADSYEQYF. The CDR3 nucleotides are TGTGCCAGCAGTGTGGGACTAGCGGACTCCTACGAGCAGTACTTC.

This clone was picked up one time. The rearrangement links TRBV13 to TRBJ2-1; 9 bases fit TRBD1. CDR1 is PRHDT and CDR2 is FYEKMQ in the germline V gene (reference sequence). The ends lost 5 bases at V and 5 bases at J; junction bases unmatched: 10. This CDR3 is 16 amino acids long. CDR3 sequence (DNA): TGTGCCAGCAGCCTCCCCGGGACAGGGTTAAACAATGAGCAGTTCTTC. This codes for CASSLPGTGLNNEQFF.

The chain recombines TRBV30 with TRBJ2-7; the match to TRBD2 covers 9 bases. J was trimmed by 2 bases and V by 0 bases; bases with no gene match: 2. CDR1 GTSNPN and CDR2 SVGIG come from the germline V gene (reference sequence). The CDR3 has 14 amino acids. The CDR3 loop is CAWSVLAGPYEQYF. The CDR3 nucleotides read TGTGCCTGGAGTGTACTAGCGGGCCCCTACGAGCAGTACTTC.

The gene calls are TRBV2 and TRBJ2-3, with 9 nucleotides matching TRBD2. Germline lookup yields CDR1 SNHLY and CDR2 FYNNEI. With 6 bases clipped from V and 4 bases from J, the junction kept 8 bases outside the gene matches. The CDR3 runs to 15 residues. The CDR3 DNA follows: TGTGCCAGCAGGCCTCCGGGACTAGCACCAGATACGCAGTATTTT. Protein product: CASRPPGLAPDTQYF.

The V and J genes are TRBV6-4 and TRBJ2-3, with D tentatively TRBD2 (5 bases). The germline V gene has CDR1 MRHNA and CDR2 SNTAGT. The V end was cut by 0 bases, the J end by 5 bases, with 6 bases between. This CDR3 contains 13 residues. This chain's CDR3 is CASSDSSEDTQYF. The CDR3 DNA follows: TGTGCCAGCAGTGACTCTAGCGAAGATACGCAGTATTTT.

The rearrangement links TRBV18 to TRBJ2-7, with D perhaps matching TRBD2 (5 bases). Trimming cost V 0 bases and J 3 bases, with 9 bases left between them. The CDR3 loop spans 14 amino acids. Germline V CDR1 and CDR2: KGHSH, LQKENI. The CDR3 bases are TGTGCCAGCTCACCACCTTCGCGGGTCTACGAGCAGTACTTC. Encoded protein: CASSPPSRVYEQYF.

The V gene is TRBV5-8, the J gene TRBJ2-1, with TRBD2 matching over 7 bases. The CDR3 totals 14 residues. The germline gives CDR1 SGHTS, CDR2 YDEGEE. The junction had 5 bases not matched to a gene; V was cut back by 3 bases and J by 5 bases. The CDR3 loop reads CASSSFAGDNEQFF. In DNA, the CDR3 is TGTGCCAGCAGCTCTTTCGCGGGGGACAATGAGCAGTTCTTC.

J is TRBJ2-5 and V is TRBV29-1; 8 positions match TRBD2. The germline gives CDR1 SQVTM, CDR2 ANQGSEA. V trimming: 8 bases; J trimming: 0 bases; junction bases outside the gene matches: 26. The CDR3 spans 20 residues. CDR3 DNA: TGCAGCACCCATTTGCCCCGGACTAGCTTTAGAAGTTCGTACCAAGAGACCCAGTACTTC. This translates into CSTHLPRTSFRSSYQETQYF.

The V and J genes are TRBV6-5 and TRBJ1-1; D unresolved. The germline CDR1 and CDR2 sequences are MNHEY and SVGAGI. The CDR3 extends over 14 amino acids. V lost 0 bases, J lost 1 base, and 6 bases lay in between. This chain's CDR3 is CASSYSGRNTEAFF. The CDR3 coding sequence is TGTGCCAGCAGTTACTCGGGGAGGAACACTGAAGCTTTCTTT.

This sequence joins TRBV4-1 and TRBJ1-2; no definite D call. V was pared by 7 bases and J by 0 bases, with 15 bases between. CDR1 and CDR2 from the germline V gene are MGHRA and YSYEKL. CDR3 length: 15 amino acids. For the CDR3, the DNA is TGCGCCAGCACCCTACACGGGTCCTCTAACTATGGCTACACCTTC. It specifies CASTLHGSSNYGYTF.

This clone is termed medium-sized (0.01 to 0.1%). This same CDR3 is encoded by further DNA sequences in the sample. The rearrangement joins TRBV27 to TRBJ2-2; no clear D. Trimming left V 5 bases short and J 4 bases short, with 5 bases between. The V gene's germline CDR1 is MNHEY and CDR2 SMNVEV (reference sequence). The CDR3 length is 12 residues. For the CDR3, the DNA is TGTGCCAGCAGTCCACTCACCGGGGAGCTGTTTTTT. Translation gives CASSPLTGELFF.

The chain recombines TRBV27 with TRBJ2-3; D is unclear. Looked up from germline, CDR1 is MNHEY and CDR2 is SMNVEV (reference sequence). V lost 8 bases, J lost 0 bases, and 9 bases lay in between. The CDR3 totals 13 residues. CDR3 in amino acids: CASGRQSTDTQYF. The CDR3 DNA is TGTGCCAGCGGAAGACAAAGCACAGATACGCAGTATTTT.

This sequence joins TRBV4-3 and TRBJ1-6; TRBD1 might be the D (6 bases). This CDR3 contains 15 residues. The V end lost 1 base, the J end lost 5 bases, and 9 bases lay between the germline ends. Germline CDR1 and CDR2: LGHNA and YSLEER. The CDR3: CASSQGNRDNSPLHF. The DNA of the CDR3 is TGCGCCAGCAGCCAAGGGAACAGGGATAATTCACCCCTCCACTTT.

This chain links TRBV11-2 with TRBJ2-3; 8 bases are shared with TRBD2. V lost 5 bases to trimming and J lost 4 bases; unmatched junction nucleotides: 20. The CDR3 runs to 19 residues. The germline V gene has CDR1 SGHAT and CDR2 FQNNGV. This chain's CDR3 is CASSPSGLAPRFRADTQYF. The CDR3 region has the DNA TGTGCCAGCAGCCCTAGCGGACTAGCACCACGGTTTAGGGCAGATACGCAGTATTTT.